The source of this T cell receptor (beta chain) is a study of blood T cell repertoires in COVID-19. Trimming shortened V by 6 bases and J by 5 bases, and 10 bases separated the two germline ends. Germline values: CDR1 SEHNR, CDR2 FQNEAQ (reference sequence). The CDR3 covers 13 residues. Some clones are missing from TCRdb's copy, which holds only in-frame ones; the method was immunoSEQ multiplex PCR. The data show 200,000 or so clones, under 90% seen once. This receptor was taken from an elderly woman with COVID-19, enrolled during active disease. Source material: peripheral blood. This chain links TRBV7-9 with TRBJ2-2; unclear D gene. In DNA form, the CDR3 reads TGTGCCAGCAGACCAACAAGAACCGGGGAGCTGTTTTTT. Its protein is CASRPTRTGELFF.